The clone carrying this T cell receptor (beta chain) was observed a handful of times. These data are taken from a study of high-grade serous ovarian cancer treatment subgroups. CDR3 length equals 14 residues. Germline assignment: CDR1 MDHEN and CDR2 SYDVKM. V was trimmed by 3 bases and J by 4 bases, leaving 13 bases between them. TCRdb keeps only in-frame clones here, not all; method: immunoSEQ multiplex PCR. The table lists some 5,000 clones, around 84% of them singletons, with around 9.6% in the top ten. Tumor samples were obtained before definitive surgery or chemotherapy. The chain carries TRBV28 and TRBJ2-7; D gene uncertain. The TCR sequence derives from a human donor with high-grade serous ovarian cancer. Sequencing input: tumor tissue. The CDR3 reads CASSFPGTTYEQYF. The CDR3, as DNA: TGTGCCAGCAGTTTCCCAGGCACCACTTACGAGCAGTACTTC.